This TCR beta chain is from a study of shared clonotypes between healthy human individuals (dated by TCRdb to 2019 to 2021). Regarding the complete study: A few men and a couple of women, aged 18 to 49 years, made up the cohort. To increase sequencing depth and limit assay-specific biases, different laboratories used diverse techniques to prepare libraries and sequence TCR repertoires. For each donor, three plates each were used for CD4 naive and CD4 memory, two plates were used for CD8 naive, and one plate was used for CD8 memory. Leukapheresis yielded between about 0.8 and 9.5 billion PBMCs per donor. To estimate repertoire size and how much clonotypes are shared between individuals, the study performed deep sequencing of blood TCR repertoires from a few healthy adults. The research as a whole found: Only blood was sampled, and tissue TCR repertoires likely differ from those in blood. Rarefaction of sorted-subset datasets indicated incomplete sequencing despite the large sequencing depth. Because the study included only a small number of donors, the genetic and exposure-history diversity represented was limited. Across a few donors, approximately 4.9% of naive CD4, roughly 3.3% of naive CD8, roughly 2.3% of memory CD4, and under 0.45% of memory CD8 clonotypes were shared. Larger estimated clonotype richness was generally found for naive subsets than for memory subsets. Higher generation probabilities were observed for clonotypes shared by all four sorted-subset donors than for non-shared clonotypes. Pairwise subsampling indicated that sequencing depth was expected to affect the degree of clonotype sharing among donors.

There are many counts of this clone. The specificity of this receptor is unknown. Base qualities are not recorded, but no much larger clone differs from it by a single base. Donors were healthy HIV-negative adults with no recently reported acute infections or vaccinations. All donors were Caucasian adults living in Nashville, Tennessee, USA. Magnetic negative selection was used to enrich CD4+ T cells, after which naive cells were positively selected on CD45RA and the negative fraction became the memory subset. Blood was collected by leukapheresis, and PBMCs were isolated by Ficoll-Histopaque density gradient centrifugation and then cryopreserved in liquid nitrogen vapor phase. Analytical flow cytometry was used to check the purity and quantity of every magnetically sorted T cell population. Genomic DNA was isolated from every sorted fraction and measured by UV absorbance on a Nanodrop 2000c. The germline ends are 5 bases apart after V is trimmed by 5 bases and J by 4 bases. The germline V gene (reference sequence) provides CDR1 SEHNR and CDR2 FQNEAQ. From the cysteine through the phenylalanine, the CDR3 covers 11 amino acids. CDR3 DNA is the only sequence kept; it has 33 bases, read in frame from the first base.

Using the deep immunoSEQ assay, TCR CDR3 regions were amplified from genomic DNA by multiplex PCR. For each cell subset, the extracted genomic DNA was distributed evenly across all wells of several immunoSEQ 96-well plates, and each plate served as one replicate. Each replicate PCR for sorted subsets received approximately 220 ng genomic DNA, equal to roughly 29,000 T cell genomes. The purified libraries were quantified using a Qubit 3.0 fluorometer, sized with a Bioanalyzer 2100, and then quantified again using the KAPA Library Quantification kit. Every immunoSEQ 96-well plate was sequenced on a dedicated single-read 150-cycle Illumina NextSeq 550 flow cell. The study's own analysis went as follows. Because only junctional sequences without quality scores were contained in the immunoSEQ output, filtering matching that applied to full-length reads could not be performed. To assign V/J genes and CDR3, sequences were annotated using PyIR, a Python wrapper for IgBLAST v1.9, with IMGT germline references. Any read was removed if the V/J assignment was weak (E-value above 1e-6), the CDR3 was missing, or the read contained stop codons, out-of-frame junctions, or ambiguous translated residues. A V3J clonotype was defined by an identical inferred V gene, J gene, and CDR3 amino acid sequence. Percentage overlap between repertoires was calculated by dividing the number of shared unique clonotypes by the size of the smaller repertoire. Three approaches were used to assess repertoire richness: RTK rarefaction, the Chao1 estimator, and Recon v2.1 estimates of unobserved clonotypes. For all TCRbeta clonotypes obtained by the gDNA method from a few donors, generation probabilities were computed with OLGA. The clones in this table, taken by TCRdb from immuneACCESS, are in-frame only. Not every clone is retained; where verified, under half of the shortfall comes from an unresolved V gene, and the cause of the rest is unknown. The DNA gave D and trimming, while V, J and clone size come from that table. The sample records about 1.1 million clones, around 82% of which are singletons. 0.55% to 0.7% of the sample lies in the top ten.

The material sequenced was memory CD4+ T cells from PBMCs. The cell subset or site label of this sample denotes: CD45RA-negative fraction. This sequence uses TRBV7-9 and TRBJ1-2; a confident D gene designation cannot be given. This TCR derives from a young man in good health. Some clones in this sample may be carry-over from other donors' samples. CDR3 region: CASSQTYGYTF. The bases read TGTGCCAGCAGCCAAACCTATGGCTACACCTTC.